The present entry profiles one TCR beta chain with its context. Followed longitudinally, the Seattle patients had been enrolled during active infection. The sample is drawn from a study of blood T cell repertoires in COVID-19. About the research overall: The United States, Italy and Spain supplied acute and convalescent COVID-19 samples. T cells, B-cell-depleted T cells, or PBMCs supplied cDNA or gDNA.

Only in-frame clones appear in the TCRdb table, and some are missing; sequencing was by immunoSEQ multiplex PCR. The sample includes approximately 210,000 clones, roughly 94% of them seen just once. CDR3 length: 14 residues. Germline lookup yields CDR1 SGHNT and CDR2 YENEEA. V was clipped by 4 bases and J by 4 bases, with 11 bases between them. The chain uses TRBV11-3 and TRBJ2-1; D is perhaps TRBD2 (6 bases). The receptor's source is a man aged 30-40 years with COVID-19, enrolled during active disease. The sequenced sample consisted of peripheral blood. CDR3 sequence: CASSYGRAYNEQFF. As DNA, the CDR3 is TGTGCCAGCAGCTACGGGAGAGCGTACAATGAGCAGTTCTTC.